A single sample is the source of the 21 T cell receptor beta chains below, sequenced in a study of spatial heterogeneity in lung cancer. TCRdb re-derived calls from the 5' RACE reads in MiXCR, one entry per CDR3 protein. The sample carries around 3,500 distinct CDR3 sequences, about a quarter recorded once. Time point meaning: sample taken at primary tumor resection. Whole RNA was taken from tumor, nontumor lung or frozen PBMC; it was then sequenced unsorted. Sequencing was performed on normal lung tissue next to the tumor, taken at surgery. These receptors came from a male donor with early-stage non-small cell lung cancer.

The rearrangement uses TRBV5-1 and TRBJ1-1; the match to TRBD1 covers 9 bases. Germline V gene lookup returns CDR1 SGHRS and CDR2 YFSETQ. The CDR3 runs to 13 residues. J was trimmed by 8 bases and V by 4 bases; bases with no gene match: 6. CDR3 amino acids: CASSRQGDQEAFF. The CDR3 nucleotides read TGCGCCAGCAGCCGACAGGGGGATCAAGAAGCTTTCTTT.

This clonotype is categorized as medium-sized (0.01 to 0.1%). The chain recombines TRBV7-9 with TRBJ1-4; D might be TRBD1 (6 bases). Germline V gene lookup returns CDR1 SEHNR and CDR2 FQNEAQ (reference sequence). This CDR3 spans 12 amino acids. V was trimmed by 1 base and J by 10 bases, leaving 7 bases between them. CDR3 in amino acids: CASSLGGAKLFF. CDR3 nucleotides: TGTGCCAGCAGCTTAGGGGGGGCAAAACTGTTTTTT. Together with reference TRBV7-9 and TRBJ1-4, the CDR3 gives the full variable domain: DTGVSQNPRHKITKRGQNVTFRCDPISEHNRLYWYRQTLGQGPEFLTYFQNEAQLEKSRLLSDRFSAERPKGSFSTLEIQRTEQGDSAMYLCASSLGGAKLFFGSGTQLSVL.

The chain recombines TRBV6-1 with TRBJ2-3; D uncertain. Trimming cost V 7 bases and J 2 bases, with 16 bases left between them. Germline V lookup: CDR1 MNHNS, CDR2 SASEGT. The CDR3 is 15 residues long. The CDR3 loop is CASMKARGVTDTQYF. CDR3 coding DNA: TGTGCCAGCATGAAAGCCCGAGGAGTCACAGATACGCAGTATTTT.

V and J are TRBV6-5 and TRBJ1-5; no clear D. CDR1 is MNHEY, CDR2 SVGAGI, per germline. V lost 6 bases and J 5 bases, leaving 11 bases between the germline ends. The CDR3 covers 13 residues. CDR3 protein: CASRTRMDQPQHF. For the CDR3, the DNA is TGTGCCAGCAGGACAAGAATGGATCAGCCCCAGCATTTT.

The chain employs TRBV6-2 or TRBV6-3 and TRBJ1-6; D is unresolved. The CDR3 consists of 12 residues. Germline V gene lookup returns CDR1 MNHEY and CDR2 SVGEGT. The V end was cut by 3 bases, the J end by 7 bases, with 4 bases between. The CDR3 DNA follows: TGTGCCAGCAGTTATCCGAATTCACCCCTCCACTTT. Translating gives CASSYPNSPLHF.

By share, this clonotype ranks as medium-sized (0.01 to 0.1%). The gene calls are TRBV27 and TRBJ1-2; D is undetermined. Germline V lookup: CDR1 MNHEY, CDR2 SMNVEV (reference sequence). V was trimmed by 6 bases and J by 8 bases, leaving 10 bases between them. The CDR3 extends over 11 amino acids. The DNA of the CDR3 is TGTGCCAGCAGACACGCTCCCGGCTACACCTTC. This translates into CASRHAPGYTF.

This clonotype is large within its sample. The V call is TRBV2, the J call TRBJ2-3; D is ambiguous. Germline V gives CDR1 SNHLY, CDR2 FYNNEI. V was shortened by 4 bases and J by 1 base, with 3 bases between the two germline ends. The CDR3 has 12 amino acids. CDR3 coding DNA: TGTGCCAGCAGTGGGGGCACAGATACGCAGTATTTT. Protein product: CASSGGTDTQYF.

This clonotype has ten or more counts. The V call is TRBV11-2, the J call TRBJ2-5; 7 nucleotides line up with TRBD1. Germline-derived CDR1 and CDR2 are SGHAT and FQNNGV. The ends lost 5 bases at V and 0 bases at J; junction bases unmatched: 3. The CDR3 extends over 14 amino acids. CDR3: CASSQQGYQETQYF. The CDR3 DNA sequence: TGTGCCAGCAGCCAACAGGGGTACCAAGAGACCCAGTACTTC.

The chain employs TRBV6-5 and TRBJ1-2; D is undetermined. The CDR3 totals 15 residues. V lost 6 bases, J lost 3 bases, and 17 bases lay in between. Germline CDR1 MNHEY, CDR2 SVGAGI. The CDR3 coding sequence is TGTGCCAGCAGCCGGTTATCGGATGATCACTATGGCTACACCTTC. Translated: CASSRLSDDHYGYTF.

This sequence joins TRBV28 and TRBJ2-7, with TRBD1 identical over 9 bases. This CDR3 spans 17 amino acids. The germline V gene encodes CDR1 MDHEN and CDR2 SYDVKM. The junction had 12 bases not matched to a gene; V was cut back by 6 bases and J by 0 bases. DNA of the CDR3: TGTGCCAGCAGGGCGTGGACGCCGGGACAGGGCTCCTACGAGCAGTACTTC. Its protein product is CASRAWTPGQGSYEQYF. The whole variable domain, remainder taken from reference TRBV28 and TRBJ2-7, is DVKVTQSSRYLVKRTGEKVFLECVQDMDHENMFWYRQDPGLGLRLIYFSYDVKMKEKGDIPEGYSVSREKKERFSLILESASTNQTSMYLCASRAWTPGQGSYEQYFGPGTRLTVT.

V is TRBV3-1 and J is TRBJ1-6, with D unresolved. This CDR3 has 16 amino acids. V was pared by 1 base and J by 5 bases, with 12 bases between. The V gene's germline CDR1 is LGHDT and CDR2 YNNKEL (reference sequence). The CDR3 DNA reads TGTGCCAGCAGCCAAGGCTTAGGTGCTAATAATTCACCCCTCCACTTT. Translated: CASSQGLGANNSPLHF.

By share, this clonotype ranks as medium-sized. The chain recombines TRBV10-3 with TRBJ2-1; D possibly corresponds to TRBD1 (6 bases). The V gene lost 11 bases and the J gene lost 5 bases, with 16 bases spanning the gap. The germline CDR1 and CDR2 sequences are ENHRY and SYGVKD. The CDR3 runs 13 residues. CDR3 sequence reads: CAVKDSADNEQFF. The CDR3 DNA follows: TGTGCCGTCAAGGACAGCGCGGACAATGAGCAGTTCTTC.

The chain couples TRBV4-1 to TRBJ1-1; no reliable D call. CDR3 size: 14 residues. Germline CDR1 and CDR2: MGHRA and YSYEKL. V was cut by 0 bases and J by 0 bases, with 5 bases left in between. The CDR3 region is CASSQERLNTEAFF. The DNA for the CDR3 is TGCGCCAGCAGCCAAGAACGATTGAACACTGAAGCTTTCTTT.

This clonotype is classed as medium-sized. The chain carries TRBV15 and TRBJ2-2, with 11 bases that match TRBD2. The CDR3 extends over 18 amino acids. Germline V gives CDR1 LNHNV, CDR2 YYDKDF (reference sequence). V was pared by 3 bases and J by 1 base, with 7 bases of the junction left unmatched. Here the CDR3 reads CATSRPGTSGLNTGELFF. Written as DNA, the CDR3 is TGTGCCACCAGCAGGCCCGGGACTAGCGGATTGAACACCGGGGAGCTGTTTTTT.

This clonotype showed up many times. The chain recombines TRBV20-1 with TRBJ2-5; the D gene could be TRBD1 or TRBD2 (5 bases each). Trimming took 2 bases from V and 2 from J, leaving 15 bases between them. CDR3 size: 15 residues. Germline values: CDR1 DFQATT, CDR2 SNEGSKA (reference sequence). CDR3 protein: CSARSRDGSQETQYF. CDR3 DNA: TGCAGTGCTAGAAGCCGGGACGGATCTCAAGAGACCCAGTACTTC.

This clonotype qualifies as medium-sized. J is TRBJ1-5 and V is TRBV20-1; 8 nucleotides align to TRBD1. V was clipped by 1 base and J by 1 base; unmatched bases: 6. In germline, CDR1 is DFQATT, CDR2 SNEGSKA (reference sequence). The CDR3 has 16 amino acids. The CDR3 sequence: CSARVGRGLSNQPQHF. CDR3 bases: TGCAGTGCTAGAGTAGGCAGGGGGCTAAGCAATCAGCCCCAGCATTTT.

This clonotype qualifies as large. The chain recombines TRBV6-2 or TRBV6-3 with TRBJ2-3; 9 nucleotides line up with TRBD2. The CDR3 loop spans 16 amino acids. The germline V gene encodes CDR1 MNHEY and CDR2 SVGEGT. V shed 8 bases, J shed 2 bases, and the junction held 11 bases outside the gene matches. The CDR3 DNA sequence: TGTGCCAGCTCCCGGGTAGCGGGAGCCTACACAGATACGCAGTATTTT. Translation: CASSRVAGAYTDTQYF.

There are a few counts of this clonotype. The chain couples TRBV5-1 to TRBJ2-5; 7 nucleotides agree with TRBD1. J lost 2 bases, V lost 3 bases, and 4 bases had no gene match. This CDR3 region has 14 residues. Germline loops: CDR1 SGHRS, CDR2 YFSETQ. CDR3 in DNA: TGCGCCAGCAGCTGGGGACAGTTACAAGAGACCCAGTACTTC. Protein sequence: CASSWGQLQETQYF.

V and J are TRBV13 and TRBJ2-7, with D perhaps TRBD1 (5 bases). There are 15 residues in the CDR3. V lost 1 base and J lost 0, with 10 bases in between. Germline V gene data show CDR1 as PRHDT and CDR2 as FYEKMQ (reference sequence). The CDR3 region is CASSLAWGPSYEQYF. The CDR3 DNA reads TGTGCCAGCAGCTTAGCTTGGGGCCCCTCCTACGAGCAGTACTTC.

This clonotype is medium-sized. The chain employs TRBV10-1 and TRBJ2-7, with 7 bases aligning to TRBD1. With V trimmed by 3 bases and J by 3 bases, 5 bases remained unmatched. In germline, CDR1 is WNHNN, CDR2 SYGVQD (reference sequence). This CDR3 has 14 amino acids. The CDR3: CASSDGTESYEQYF. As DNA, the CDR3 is TGCGCCAGCAGTGACGGGACAGAGAGCTACGAGCAGTACTTC.

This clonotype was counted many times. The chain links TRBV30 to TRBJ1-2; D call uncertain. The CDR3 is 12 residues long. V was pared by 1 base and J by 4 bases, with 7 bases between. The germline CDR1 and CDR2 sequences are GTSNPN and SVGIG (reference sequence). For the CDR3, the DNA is TGTGCCTGGAGTGACGGCGTCTATGGCTACACCTTC. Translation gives CAWSDGVYGYTF.